This TCR beta chain was identified in a study of blood T cell repertoires in COVID-19. Study context: COVID-19 samples, acute and convalescent, were from the United States, Italy and Spain.

The CDR3 is 15 residues long. Trimming removed 5 bases from V and 7 bases from J; junction bases left unmatched: 12. Per the germline V gene, CDR1 is SEHNR and CDR2 is FQNEAQ (reference sequence). The table came from immunoSEQ multiplex PCR; TCRdb's copy has only in-frame clones and leaves some out. Found here are about 380,000 clones, approximately 90% of them singletons; the top ten hold less than 1.5%. This clonotype was sampled from a woman younger than 30 who had recovered from COVID-19. This chain joins TRBV7-9 and TRBJ2-7, with 9 bases matching TRBD1. Sequencing input: PBMCs or T cells enriched from blood (not recorded which). The CDR3 DNA sequence: TGTGCCAGCAGCCCCTTCGCACAGGGGGCTTGGGAGCAGTACTTC. Its translation: CASSPFAQGAWEQYF.